One and the same sample provided the 17 T cell receptor beta chains below, sequenced in a study of OX40 agonist ivuxolimab in advanced cancers. Here immunoSEQ multiplex PCR was the method, and the copy in TCRdb shows in-frame clones only, minus some. The sample records roughly 49,000 clones, roughly 88% being singletons. Specimen: CD4+ or CD8+ T cells sorted from blood, collected in a trial of the OX40 agonist ivuxolimab. All receptors derive from an adult with an advanced solid tumor such as melanoma, head and neck, liver or kidney cancer.

The V gene is TRBV2, the J gene TRBJ2-7, with D uncertain. The CDR3 contains 13 residues. Per germline, CDR1 SNHLY and CDR2 FYNNEI. V lost 7 bases and J 3 bases, leaving 13 bases between the germline ends. The CDR3 loop is CASTPSTDYEQYF. The CDR3 DNA sequence: TGTGCCAGCACCCCAAGCACAGACTACGAGCAGTACTTC.

The chain is built from TRBV10-3 and TRBJ2-7, with 9 positions matching TRBD1. V gave up 10 bases and J gave up 3 bases; unmatched junction bases: 7. The germline gives CDR1 ENHRY, CDR2 SYGVKD. The CDR3 loop spans 13 amino acids. For the CDR3, the DNA is TGTGCCACGGGGGGACAGGGCGGCTACGAGCAGTACTTC. Its protein is CATGGQGGYEQYF.

The CDR3 protein is CASSQPEKWGGRETQYF. CDR3 bases: TGTGCCAGCAGCCAGCCCGAGAAATGGGGGGGTAGGGAGACCCAGTACTTC. V and J are TRBV7-6 and TRBJ2-5; 7 nucleotides align to TRBD2. This CDR3 spans 17 amino acids. Germline values: CDR1 SGHVS, CDR2 FNYEAQ. V gave up 5 bases and J gave up 5 bases; unmatched junction bases: 17.

The gene calls are TRBV28 and TRBJ1-6, with no clear D. The V gene's germline CDR1 is MDHEN and CDR2 SYDVKM. V was cut by 2 bases and J by 0 bases, with 8 bases left in between. This CDR3 is 16 amino acids long. The CDR3 is CASSLRASSYNSPLHF. In DNA, the CDR3 is TGTGCCAGCAGTTTACGAGCGAGCTCCTATAATTCACCCCTCCACTTT.

The gene calls are TRBV4-1 and TRBJ2-3, with 9 bases aligning to TRBD2. V lost 4 bases, J lost 2 bases, and 7 bases stayed unmatched. CDR3 length: 16 residues. CDR1 is MGHRA and CDR2 is YSYEKL in the germline V gene. As DNA, the CDR3 is TGCGCCAGCAGCCGAGCAATAGCGGGAGACACAGATACGCAGTATTTT. This sequence encodes CASSRAIAGDTDTQYF.

The rearrangement uses TRBV5-8 and TRBJ2-7, with D perhaps TRBD2 (5 bases). Germline CDR1 reads SGHTS; CDR2 reads YDEGEE. The CDR3 is 14 residues long. V shed 2 bases and J shed 2 bases, with 11 bases lying between them. The CDR3 loop is CASSLGPTTYEQYF. The CDR3, as DNA: TGTGCCAGCAGCTTAGGACCGACTACCTACGAGCAGTACTTC.

J is TRBJ1-4 and V is TRBV6-6, with a tentative D call TRBD1 (5 bases). Between the trimmed V and J ends, which lost 0 bases and 8 bases, there was a span of 10 bases. The CDR3 is 14 amino acids. Germline CDR1 MNHNY, CDR2 SVGAGI (reference sequence). This chain's CDR3 is CASSYSTGGEKLFF. The CDR3 nucleotides are TGTGCCAGCAGTTACTCGACTGGGGGGGAAAAACTGTTTTTT.

The chain has TRBV4-1 and TRBJ2-1; no reliable D call. The V gene's germline CDR1 is MGHRA and CDR2 YSYEKL. CDR3 length: 18 residues. V was cut by 0 bases and J by 4 bases, with 19 bases left in between. In DNA form, the CDR3 reads TGCGCCAGCAGCCAAGATCGTATTGTACGGGTTGGATACAATGAGCAGTTCTTC. This codes for CASSQDRIVRVGYNEQFF.

The chain has TRBV6-6 and TRBJ2-1; D unclear. This CDR3 region has 11 residues. The germline CDR1 and CDR2 sequences are MNHNY and SVGAGI (reference sequence). Deletions cut 7 bases from V and 7 bases from J, with 8 bases between. The CDR3 DNA reads TGTGCCAGCAACAATATAAATGAGCAGTTCTTC. Its protein product is CASNNINEQFF.

The chain combines TRBV6-5 with TRBJ1-3, with D hard to call. The V end was cut by 5 bases, the J end by 3 bases, with 2 bases between. Germline values: CDR1 MNHEY, CDR2 SVGAGI. This CDR3 comprises 11 residues. CDR3: CASSGGNTIYF. CDR3 DNA sequence: TGTGCCAGCAGTGGTGGAAACACCATATATTTT.

This clone was counted between two and nine times. The chain couples TRBV30 to TRBJ1-1, with unresolved D. The CDR3 is 11 amino acids. Germline CDR1 is GTSNPN and CDR2 is SVGIG (reference sequence). V lost 0 bases, J lost 3 bases, and 2 bases lay in between. The CDR3 DNA reads TGTGCCTGGAGTGTAGACACTGAAGCTTTCTTT. Its translation: CAWSVDTEAFF.

This chain uses TRBV7-3 with TRBJ2-2; D unresolved. Looked up from germline, CDR1 is SGHTA and CDR2 is FQGTGA. There are 14 residues in the CDR3. V lost 1 base and J lost 1, with 4 bases in between. The CDR3 DNA reads TGTGCCAGCAGCTTAAACAGGAACACCGGGGAGCTGTTTTTT. This encodes CASSLNRNTGELFF.

This chain joins TRBV28 and TRBJ2-7; tentative D call: TRBD2 (6 bases). CDR1 is MDHEN, CDR2 SYDVKM, per germline. The CDR3 spans 14 residues. Trimming left V 5 bases short and J 4 bases short, with 15 bases between. In nucleotides, the CDR3 is TGTGCCAGCAGTCCCACTAGTAGCGGATACGAGCAGTACTTC. Its translation is CASSPTSSGYEQYF.

The V call is TRBV29-1, the J call TRBJ2-3; 10 nucleotides agree with TRBD1. Trimming removed 6 bases from V and 1 base from J; junction bases left unmatched: 7. This CDR3 spans 15 amino acids. Germline assignment: CDR1 SQVTM and CDR2 ANQGSEA. This CDR3 reads CSVGRQGAGTDTQYF. The CDR3 DNA reads TGCAGCGTGGGAAGACAGGGGGCGGGCACAGATACGCAGTATTTT.

The genes are TRBV15 and TRBJ1-1; no definite D call. The CDR3 spans 13 residues. In germline, CDR1 is LNHNV, CDR2 YYDKDF (reference sequence). Trimming took off 0 bases at V and 1 base at J, with 3 bases between the two ends. This chain's CDR3 is CATSRDKNTEAFF. The CDR3 nucleotides are TGTGCCACCAGCAGAGACAAGAACACTGAAGCTTTCTTT.

The table lists this clone with a few counts. The chain couples TRBV14 to TRBJ1-1; TRBD1 is a possible D gene (5 bases). V lost 3 bases and J 0 bases, leaving 5 bases between the germline ends. CDR3 length: 13 amino acids. Germline lookup yields CDR1 SGHDN and CDR2 FVKESK. Here the CDR3 reads CASSQGVNTEAFF. The DNA of the CDR3 is TGTGCCAGCAGCCAGGGGGTGAACACTGAAGCTTTCTTT.

The chain uses TRBV29-1 and TRBJ2-7; D ambiguous. Trimming pared 7 bases from V and 2 bases from J, leaving 12 bases between. CDR3 size: 12 residues. Germline CDR1 is SQVTM and CDR2 is ANQGSEA. The CDR3 DNA is TGCAGCGGGGGTATGAGTACCTACGAGCAGTACTTC. Its translation: CSGGMSTYEQYF.